Sequencing of this TCR beta chain was carried out in a study of T cell clonotyping in hematopoietic cell transplantation. Study observations and caveats: Higher Inverse Simpson Index values in graft donor and pretransplant recipient predicted broader posttransplant TCR diversity. Few recipient clonotypes overlapped donors; over 95% were de novo at given depth.

Samples: about 28 days before transplant, then days 30, 100 and 180 after. The CDR3 is made up of 15 amino acids. From germline, CDR1 is SGHNT and CDR2 YYREEE (reference sequence). V lost 6 bases and J lost 8, with 23 bases in between. Produced via immunoSEQ multiplex PCR; TCRdb's table is partial and in-frame only. Seen here are some 30,000 clones, around nine tenths observed once, and the top ten hold about 10%. A single count supports this clone. Its antigen is still unknown. The sequences come from PBMCs, collected 100 days after allogeneic stem cell transplant. This TCR derives from a female patient aged 50-59 years who had an allogeneic stem cell transplant from a related donor, so the T cells may come from the graft donor. Some clones in this sample may be carry-over from other donors' samples. This rearrangement joins TRBV5-4 to TRBJ1-2; D gene uncertain. The CDR3 region has the DNA TGTGCCAGCACCCTGGGGAGGGAATGGTCTGGCGGCTACACCTTC. Protein product: CASTLGREWSGGYTF.